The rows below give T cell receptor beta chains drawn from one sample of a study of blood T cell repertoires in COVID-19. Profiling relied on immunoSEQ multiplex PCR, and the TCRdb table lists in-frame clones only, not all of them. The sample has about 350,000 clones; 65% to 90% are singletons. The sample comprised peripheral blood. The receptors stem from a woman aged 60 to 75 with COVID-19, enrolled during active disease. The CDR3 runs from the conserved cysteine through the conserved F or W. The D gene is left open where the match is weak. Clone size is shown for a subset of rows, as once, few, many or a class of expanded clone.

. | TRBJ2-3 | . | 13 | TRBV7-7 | TGTGCCAGCAGCTTTTCGGTCACAGATACGCAGTATTTT | CASSFSVTDTQYF
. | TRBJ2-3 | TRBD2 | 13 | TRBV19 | TGTGCCAGTGGCGTAGCGGGGATAGATACGCAGTATTTT | CASGVAGIDTQYF
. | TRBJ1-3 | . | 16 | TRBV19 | TGTGCCAGTAGTATATCTTTCGGGGGTTTTGGAAACACCATATATTTT | CASSISFGGFGNTIYF
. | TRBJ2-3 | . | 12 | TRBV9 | TGTGCCAGCAGCGCCGAAAGGGGTACGCAGTATTTT | CASSAERGTQYF
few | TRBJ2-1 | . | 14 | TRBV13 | TGTGCCAGCAGCTTAGGACTTCGCCACAATGAGCAGTTCTTC | CASSLGLRHNEQFF
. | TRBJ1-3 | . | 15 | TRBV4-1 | TGCGCCAGCAGCCGCAATCGGGACTCTGGAAACACCATATATTTT | CASSRNRDSGNTIYF
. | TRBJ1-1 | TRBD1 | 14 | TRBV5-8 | TGTGCCAGCAACAAAGACAGGGTGAACACTGAAGCTTTCTTT | CASNKDRVNTEAFF
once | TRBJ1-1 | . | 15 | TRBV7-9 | TGTGCCAGCAGCTTAGCCATTGAGGGAGGCACTGAAGCTTTCTTT | CASSLAIEGGTEAFF
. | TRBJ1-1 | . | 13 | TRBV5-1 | TGCGCCAGCAGCTTGACAGTGAACACTGAAGCTTTCTTT | CASSLTVNTEAFF
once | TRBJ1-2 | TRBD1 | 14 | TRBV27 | TGTGCCAGCAGTTTACAGGGGGAAGTCTATGGCTACACCTTC | CASSLQGEVYGYTF
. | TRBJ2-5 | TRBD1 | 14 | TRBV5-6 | TGTGCCAGCAGCGCAGCTGGACAGGGAGAGACCCAGTACTTC | CASSAAGQGETQYF
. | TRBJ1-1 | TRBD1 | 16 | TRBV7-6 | TGTGCCAGCAGCTTAGGGGCAGGGGGACAGAACACTGAAGCTTTCTTT | CASSLGAGGQNTEAFF
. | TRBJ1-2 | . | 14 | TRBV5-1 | TGCGCCAGCCGACCCCTAGAGACTTTACGAGGCTACACCTTC | CASRPLETLRGYTF
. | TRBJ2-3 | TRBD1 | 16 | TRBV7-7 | TGTGCCAGCAGCGATGCCGGGACAGCCGGCACAGATACGCAGTATTTT | CASSDAGTAGTDTQYF
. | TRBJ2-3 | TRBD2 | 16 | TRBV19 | TGTGCCAGTAGGAGGACTAGCGGGGGTAGCACAGATACGCAGTATTTT | CASRRTSGGSTDTQYF
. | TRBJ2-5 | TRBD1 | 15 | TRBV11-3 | TGTGCCAGCAGCTTAGACAGGGGGCGCAGAGAGACCCAGTACTTC | CASSLDRGRRETQYF
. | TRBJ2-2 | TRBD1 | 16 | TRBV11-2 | TGTGCCAGCAGCCAACAAAGGGACAGTAACACCGGGGAGCTGTTTTTT | CASSQQRDSNTGELFF
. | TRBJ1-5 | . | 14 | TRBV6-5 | TGTGCCAGCAGCCCCGCGGCAGTCAATCAGCCCCAGCATTTT | CASSPAAVNQPQHF
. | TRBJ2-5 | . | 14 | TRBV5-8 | TGTGCCAGCAGCCTGGACGGTTTCCAAGAGACCCAGTACTTC | CASSLDGFQETQYF
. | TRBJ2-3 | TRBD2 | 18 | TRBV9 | TGTGCCAGCAGCCCCCGAGGATCTGTGCGGGGGGGCACAGATACGCAGTATTTT | CASSPRGSVRGGTDTQYF
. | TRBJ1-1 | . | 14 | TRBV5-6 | TGTGCCAGCAGCTTGGTCGGGGGAGAAACTGAAGCTTTCTTT | CASSLVGGETEAFF
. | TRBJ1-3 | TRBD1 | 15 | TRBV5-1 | TGCGCCAGCAGCAATATACGACAGGGTGGTCGAACCATATATTTT | CASSNIRQGGRTIYF
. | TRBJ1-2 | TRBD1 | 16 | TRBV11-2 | TGTGCCAGCAGCTTAGTGGCGTTCGGACAGGGGAATGGCTACACCTTC | CASSLVAFGQGNGYTF
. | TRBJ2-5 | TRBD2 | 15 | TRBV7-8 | TGTGCCAGCTCCCTAAGACTAGCGGGGGCAAAGACCCAGTACTTC | CASSLRLAGAKTQYF
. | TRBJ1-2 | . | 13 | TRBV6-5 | TGTGCCAGCAGAATCAGGGGAAACTATGGCTACACCTTC | CASRIRGNYGYTF
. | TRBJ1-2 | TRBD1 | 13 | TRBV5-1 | TGCGCCAGCAGCTTGGAGACAGGGTCTGGCTACACCTTC | CASSLETGSGYTF
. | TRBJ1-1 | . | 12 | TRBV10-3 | TGTGCCATCAGTGATATGAGGGATGAAGCTTTCTTT | CAISDMRDEAFF
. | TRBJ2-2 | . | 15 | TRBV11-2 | TGTGCCAGCAGCGTCGGCGGGGTGAACACCGGGGAGCTGTTTTTT | CASSVGGVNTGELFF
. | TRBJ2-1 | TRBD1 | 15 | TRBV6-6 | TGTGCCAGCAGACCATCAGGGGGCGTAGGATATGAGCAGTTCTTC | CASRPSGGVGYEQFF
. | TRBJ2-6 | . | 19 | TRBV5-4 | TGTGCCAGCAGCTTACCAACACGGGACACCATATCTGGGGCCAACGTCCTGACTTTC | CASSLPTRDTISGANVLTF
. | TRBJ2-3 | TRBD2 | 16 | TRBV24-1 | TGTGCCACCAGTAGCGGGGGGGGCCTCCGCACAGATACGCAGTATTTT | CATSSGGGLRTDTQYF
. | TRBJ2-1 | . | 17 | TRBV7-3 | TGTGCCAGCAGCTCAAGGACCTCGACAGTCTCCTACAATGAGCAGTTCTTC | CASSSRTSTVSYNEQFF
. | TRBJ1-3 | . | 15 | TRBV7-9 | TGTGCCAGCAGCCAAGTCGGGGGGTCTGGAAACACCATATATTTT | CASSQVGGSGNTIYF
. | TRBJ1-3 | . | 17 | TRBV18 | TGTGCCAGCTCACCCGCGTCGGCGGCGAGCTCTGGAAACACCATATATTTT | CASSPASAASSGNTIYF
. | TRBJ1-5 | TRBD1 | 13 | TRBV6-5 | TGTGCCAGCAGTCAATACAGGGGTCAGCCCCAGCATTTT | CASSQYRGQPQHF
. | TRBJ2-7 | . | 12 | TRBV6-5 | TGTGCCAGCCGCCGGGCGGGGTACGAGCAGTACTTC | CASRRAGYEQYF
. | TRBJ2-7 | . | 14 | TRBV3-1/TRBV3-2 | TGTGCCAGCAGCCAAGGTTGGGGCCGGGACGAGCAGTACTTC | CASSQGWGRDEQYF
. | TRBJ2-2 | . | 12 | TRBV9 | TGTGCCAGCAGTACGAACACCGGGGAGCTGTTTTTT | CASSTNTGELFF
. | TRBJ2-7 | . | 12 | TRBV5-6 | TGTGCCAGCAGCGGTCAGGGCTACGAGCAGTACTTC | CASSGQGYEQYF
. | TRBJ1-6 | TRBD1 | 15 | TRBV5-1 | TGCGCCAGCCGGGGACAGGCCCAAGGCGGTTCACCCCTCCACTTT | CASRGQAQGGSPLHF